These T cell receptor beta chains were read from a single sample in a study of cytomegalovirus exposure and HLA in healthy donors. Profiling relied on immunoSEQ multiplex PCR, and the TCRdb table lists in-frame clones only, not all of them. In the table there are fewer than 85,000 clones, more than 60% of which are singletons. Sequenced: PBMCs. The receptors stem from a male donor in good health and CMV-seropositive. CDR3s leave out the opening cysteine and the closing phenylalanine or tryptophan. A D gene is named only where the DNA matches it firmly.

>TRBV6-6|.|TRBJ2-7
ASSTPGDEQY
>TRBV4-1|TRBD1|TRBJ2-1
ASSHPPRDRTYNEQF
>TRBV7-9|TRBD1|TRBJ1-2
SSSSTGDGYT
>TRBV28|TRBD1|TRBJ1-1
ASSSQGVNTEAF
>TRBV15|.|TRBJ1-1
ATSSQGNTEAF
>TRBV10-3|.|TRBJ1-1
AISDDRNTEAF
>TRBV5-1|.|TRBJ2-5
ASSLVPLGETQY
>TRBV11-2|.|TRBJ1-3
ASSLVGGRRNTIY
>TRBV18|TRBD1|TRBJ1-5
ASSQGQISNQPQH
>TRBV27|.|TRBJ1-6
ASTWGGKVGNSPLH
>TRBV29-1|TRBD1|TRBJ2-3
SVVWLGTGSRTDTQY
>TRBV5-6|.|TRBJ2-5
ASSLGQERTQY
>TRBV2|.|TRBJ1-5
ASSDSFSNQPQH
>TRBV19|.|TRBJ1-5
ASSIGGQPQH
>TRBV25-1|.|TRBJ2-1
ASSESGGEAGTNNEQF
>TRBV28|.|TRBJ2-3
ASSGILAPRTDTQY
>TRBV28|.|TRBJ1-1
ASSPEDRNTEAF
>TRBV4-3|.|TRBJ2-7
ASSQDAGYYEQY
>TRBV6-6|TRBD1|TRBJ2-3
ASTLSRDRATDTQY
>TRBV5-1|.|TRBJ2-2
ASSLLSLDTGELF
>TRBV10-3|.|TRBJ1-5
AISSDSNQPQH
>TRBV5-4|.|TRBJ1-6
ASTLRGGTANSPLH
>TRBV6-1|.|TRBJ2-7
ASKFGRGSSYEQY
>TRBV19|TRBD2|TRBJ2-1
ASSISLQAGGMNEQF
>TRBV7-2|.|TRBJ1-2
ASSSPTQTGNYYGYT
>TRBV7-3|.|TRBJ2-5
ASSLLAGGIREQY
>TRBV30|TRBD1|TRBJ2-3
AWSEGTAYTDTQY
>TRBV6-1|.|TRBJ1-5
ASSEAGGAAQPQH
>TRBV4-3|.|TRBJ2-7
ASSQDKWYSYEQY
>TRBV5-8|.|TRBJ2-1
ASSPGSGDNEQF
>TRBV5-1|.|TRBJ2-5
ASSLRGQETQY
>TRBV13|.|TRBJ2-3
ASSTFGRGSDTQY
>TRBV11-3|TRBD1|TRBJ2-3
ASSDRGEADTQY
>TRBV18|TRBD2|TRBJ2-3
ASSPAGLAGRGTDTQY
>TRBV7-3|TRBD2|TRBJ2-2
ASSQGLANTGELF
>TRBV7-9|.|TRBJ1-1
ASSAGFTEAF
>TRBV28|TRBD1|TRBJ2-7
ASMGQGARSSYEQY
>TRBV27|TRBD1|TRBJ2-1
ASSYSGGYYNEQF
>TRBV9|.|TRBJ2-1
ASSSQLTIYYDNEQF
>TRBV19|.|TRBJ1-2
ASSAMTESYGYT
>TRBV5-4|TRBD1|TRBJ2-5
ASSRQGAGETQY
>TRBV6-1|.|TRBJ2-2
ASSDLSNTGELF
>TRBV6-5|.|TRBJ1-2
ASSYGLAPLNYGYT
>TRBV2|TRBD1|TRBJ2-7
ASSVGQGGYEQY
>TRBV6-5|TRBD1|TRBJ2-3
ASTRTGGTDTQY
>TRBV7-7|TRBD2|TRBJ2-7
ASSPSTSATYEQY
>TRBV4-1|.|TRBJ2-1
ASRDYLPQVTEQF
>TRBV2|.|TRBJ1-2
ASSAGTSYGYT
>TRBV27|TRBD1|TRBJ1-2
ASSLMTGGTYGYT
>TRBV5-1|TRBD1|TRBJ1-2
ASSLSPTGTGDVEYGYT
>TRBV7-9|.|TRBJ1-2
ASRPRQDAYNYGYT